Presented here are 10 T cell receptor beta chains from one specimen sequenced in a study of cytotoxic CD8 clonotypes in ibrutinib-treated CLL. TCRdb's copy holds only in-frame clones and misses some; the assay was immunoSEQ multiplex PCR. The sample yields 12,000 or so clones, around 82% seen once. Sample: PBMCs, taken at disease progression, from a patient treated with ibrutinib. These receptors were taken from a human donor with chronic lymphocytic leukemia.

The chain links TRBV27 to TRBJ2-2; 9 bases agree with TRBD2. V gave up 2 bases and J gave up 5 bases; unmatched junction bases: 3. The germline V gene encodes CDR1 MNHEY and CDR2 SMNVEV (reference sequence). The CDR3 loop spans 15 amino acids. The CDR3 DNA reads as TGTGCCAGCAGTTTACGCGGGAGGGATACCGGGGAGCTGTTTTTT. Residues: CASSLRGRDTGELFF.

The chain links TRBV6-1 to TRBJ1-4; no clear D. V was shortened by 5 bases and J by 2 bases, with 3 bases between the two germline ends. The CDR3 length is 12 residues. From germline, CDR1 is MNHNS and CDR2 SASEGT. CDR3 in DNA: TGTGCCAGCAGTCGGACTAATGAAAAACTGTTTTTT. Amino acids: CASSRTNEKLFF.

This clone showed up just once. The genes are TRBV7-8 and TRBJ2-5; the match to TRBD2 covers 7 bases. The CDR3 is 16 amino acids. Germline V CDR1 and CDR2: SGHVS, FQNEAQ. The ends lost 5 bases at V and 4 bases at J; junction bases unmatched: 13. The CDR3 DNA reads TGTGCCAGCAGCACCTTGGGGGTAGCGGGCGGAGAGACCCAGTACTTC. This codes for CASSTLGVAGGETQYF.

The rearrangement joins TRBV27 to TRBJ2-7; a possible D gene is TRBD2 (5 bases). The CDR3 extends over 13 amino acids. V lost 5 bases and J lost 3, with 11 bases in between. CDR1 and CDR2 from the germline V gene are MNHEY and SMNVEV (reference sequence). CDR3 DNA sequence: TGTGCCAGCAGTCCACGGGGATACTACGAGCAGTACTTC. As protein: CASSPRGYYEQYF.

This clone was found a few times. V and J are TRBV23-1 and TRBJ1-3; TRBD1 might be the D (6 bases). TRBV23-1 falls under the ORF class, with uncertain function. Trimming pared 3 bases from V and 0 bases from J, leaving 12 bases between. This CDR3 has 16 amino acids. The CDR3 DNA follows: TGCGCCAGCAGTCAGTCCGCGGGACACTCTGGAAACACCATATATTTT. Translating gives CASSQSAGHSGNTIYF.

The V call is TRBV2, the J call TRBJ2-3; unclear D gene. The CDR3 covers 15 residues. V lost 3 bases and J 0 bases, leaving 10 bases between the germline ends. From germline, CDR1 is SNHLY and CDR2 FYNNEI. The CDR3 is CASSDRISSTDTQYF. For the CDR3, the DNA is TGTGCCAGCAGTGACAGAATCTCGAGCACAGATACGCAGTATTTT.

This clone was seen just once. This chain connects TRBV4-2 to TRBJ2-5; D not resolved. The germline CDR1 and CDR2 sequences are LGHNA and YNFKEQ. V lost 1 base to trimming and J lost 1 base, with 10 bases between them. This CDR3 has 15 residues. The CDR3 region has the DNA TGTGCCAGCAGCCAAGGAATGGATTTCCAAGAGACCCAGTACTTC. Protein sequence: CASSQGMDFQETQYF.

The rearrangement joins TRBV28 to TRBJ2-1; 8 bases match TRBD1. Trimming removed 3 bases from V and 4 bases from J; junction bases left unmatched: 5. The CDR3 contains 15 residues. CDR1 and CDR2 from the germline V gene are MDHEN and SYDVKM. CDR3: CASSFAGGNYNEQFF. The DNA for the CDR3 is TGTGCCAGCAGTTTCGCAGGGGGCAATTACAATGAGCAGTTCTTC.

This chain links TRBV4-1 with TRBJ2-1; D unresolved. This CDR3 is 12 amino acids long. Germline values: CDR1 MGHRA, CDR2 YSYEKL. V was clipped by 1 base and J by 5 bases, with 3 bases between them. The CDR3 sequence is CASSQADNEQFF. DNA for the CDR3: TGCGCCAGCAGCCAAGCCGACAATGAGCAGTTCTTC.

The V gene is TRBV7-9, the J gene TRBJ1-2; D may be TRBD1 (5 bases). The CDR3 consists of 14 residues. Germline CDR1 reads SEHNR; CDR2 reads FQNEAQ (reference sequence). V was shortened by 5 bases and J by 7 bases, with 17 bases between the two germline ends. In DNA, the CDR3 is TGTGCCAGCAGCACCCCGGGAGGGGAGGGTGGCTACACCTTC. Its translation: CASSTPGGEGGYTF.